The present TCR beta chain was sequenced within a study of graft-versus-host responses after intestinal transplantation. Overall study context: Each patient got anti-thymocyte globulin induction, then tacrolimus and steroids for approximately three years.

General study results and limits: Recipient marrow held GvH clones, some first seen in ileum or blood.

About this clone itself: Its target is unknown.

Assay used: immunoSEQ multiplex PCR; TCRdb lists only in-frame clones, some missing. This table has roughly 69,000 clones, around 90% appearing once. This clonotype was sampled from a human patient who received an intestinal transplant, so some T cells may come from the graft donor. The sample here was bone marrow, taken approximately 100 weeks after intestinal transplantation.

CDR3 residues: CASSPRGADEKLFF. The CDR3 coding sequence is TGTGCCAGCTCACCCCGTGGTGCGGACGAAAAACTGTTTTTT. The rearrangement uses TRBV18 and TRBJ1-4; D gene unclear. V lost 3 bases and J lost 8, with 13 bases in between. The germline gives CDR1 KGHSH, CDR2 LQKENI. The CDR3 runs to 14 residues.